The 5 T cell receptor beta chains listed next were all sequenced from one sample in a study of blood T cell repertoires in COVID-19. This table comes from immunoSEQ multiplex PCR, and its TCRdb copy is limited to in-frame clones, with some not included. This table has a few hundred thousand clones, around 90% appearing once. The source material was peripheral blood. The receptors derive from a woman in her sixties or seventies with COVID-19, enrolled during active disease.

CDR3 DNA sequence: TGTGCCAGTAGTGTCTCCTTATATGGCTACACCTTC. Protein sequence: CASSVSLYGYTF. This chain uses TRBV19 with TRBJ1-2; D call uncertain. There are 12 residues in the CDR3. Germline V gene sequence: CDR1 LNHDA, CDR2 SQIVND (reference sequence). The V end was cut by 5 bases, the J end by 5 bases, with 9 bases between.

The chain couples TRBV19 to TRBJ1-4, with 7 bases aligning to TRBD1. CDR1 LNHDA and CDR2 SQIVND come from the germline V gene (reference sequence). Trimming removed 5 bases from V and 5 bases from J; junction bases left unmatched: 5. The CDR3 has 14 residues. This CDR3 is CASSATGQNEKLFF. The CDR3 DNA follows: TGTGCCAGTAGTGCTACGGGACAGAATGAAAAACTGTTTTTT. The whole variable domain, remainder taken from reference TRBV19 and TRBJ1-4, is DGGITQSPKYLFRKEGQNVTLSCEQNLNHDAMYWYRQDPGQGLRLIYYSQIVNDFQKGDIAEGYSVSREKKESFPLTVTSAQKNPTAFYLCASSATGQNEKLFFGSGTQLSVL.

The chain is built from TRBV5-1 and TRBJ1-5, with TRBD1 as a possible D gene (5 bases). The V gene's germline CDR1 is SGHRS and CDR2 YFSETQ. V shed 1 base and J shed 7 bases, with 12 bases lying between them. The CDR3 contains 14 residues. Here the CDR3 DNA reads TGCGCCAGCAGCTTGCAGGGTCAAGGGCAGCCCCAGCATTTT. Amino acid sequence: CASSLQGQGQPQHF.

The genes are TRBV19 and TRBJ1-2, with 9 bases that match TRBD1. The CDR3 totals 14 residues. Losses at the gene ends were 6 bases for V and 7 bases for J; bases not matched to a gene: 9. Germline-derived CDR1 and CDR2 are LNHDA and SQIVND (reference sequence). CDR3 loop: CASSQGTGFFGYTF. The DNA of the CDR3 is TGTGCCAGTAGCCAAGGGACAGGGTTTTTTGGCTACACCTTC. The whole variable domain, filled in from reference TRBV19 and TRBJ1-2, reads DGGITQSPKYLFRKEGQNVTLSCEQNLNHDAMYWYRQDPGQGLRLIYYSQIVNDFQKGDIAEGYSVSREKKESFPLTVTSAQKNPTAFYLCASSQGTGFFGYTFGSGTRLTVV.

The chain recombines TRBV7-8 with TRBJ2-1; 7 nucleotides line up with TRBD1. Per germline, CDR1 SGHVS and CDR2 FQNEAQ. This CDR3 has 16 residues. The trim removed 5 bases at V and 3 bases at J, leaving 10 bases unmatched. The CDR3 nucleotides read TGTGCCAGCAGCGGCGTATCCGGGACAGTCTACAATGAGCAGTTCTTC. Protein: CASSGVSGTVYNEQFF.